The present T cell receptor (beta chain) was sequenced within a study of OX40 agonist ivuxolimab in advanced cancers. Study-wide background: Patients' therapy was ivuxolimab, an antibody that acts as an agonist of OX40 (CD134). The study gave patients intravenous ivuxolimab at 0.01 to 10 mg/kg every 2 weeks. Partial responses occurred in Three dose-escalation patients, one with hepatocellular carcinoma and two with cutaneous melanoma.

Germline CDR1 SSHAT, CDR2 FNYEAQ (reference sequence). J was trimmed by 8 bases and V by 3 bases; bases with no gene match: 20. This CDR3 region has 19 residues. Study conclusions and caveats: Some of the lowest clonal expansion was seen in partial responders at 0.1-3.0 mg/kg.

With respect to this clone: Its antigen is not identified.

Assay: immunoSEQ multiplex PCR; the TCRdb copy retains only in-frame clones and omits some. The sample carries more than 30,000 clones, approximately 86% recorded once. Sequencing used CD4+ or CD8+ T cells sorted from blood, obtained in a trial of the OX40 agonist ivuxolimab. The chain employs TRBV7-7 and TRBJ2-1, with 9 bases fitting TRBD2. This clonotype was obtained from an adult with an advanced solid tumor such as melanoma, head and neck, liver or kidney cancer. Here the CDR3 DNA reads TGTGCCAGCAGCTTTCTCGACAATCAAGGGGCTAGCGGGATGTATGAGCAGTTCTTC. This sequence encodes CASSFLDNQGASGMYEQFF.